This paragraph reports one TCR beta chain. These data come from a study of T cells in narcolepsy. Trimming pared 2 bases from V and 4 bases from J, leaving 15 bases between. Germline V gene lookup returns CDR1 MRHNA and CDR2 SNTAGT. This CDR3 spans 16 amino acids. Sequencing was performed with immunoSEQ multiplex PCR; in TCRdb, only in-frame clones are kept and a portion is missing. The sample carries under 35,000 clones, under 90% recorded once. Sequencing was done on a sample of CD45RA- memory CD4+ T cells from PBMCs. This chain connects TRBV6-4 to TRBJ2-1, with a possible D match to TRBD2 (6 bases). This TCR was sampled from a human donor with narcolepsy. CDR3 DNA: TGTGCCAGCAGTGACGCACCGGGACTTACGTACAATGAGCAGTTCTTC. Translating gives CASSDAPGLTYNEQFF.